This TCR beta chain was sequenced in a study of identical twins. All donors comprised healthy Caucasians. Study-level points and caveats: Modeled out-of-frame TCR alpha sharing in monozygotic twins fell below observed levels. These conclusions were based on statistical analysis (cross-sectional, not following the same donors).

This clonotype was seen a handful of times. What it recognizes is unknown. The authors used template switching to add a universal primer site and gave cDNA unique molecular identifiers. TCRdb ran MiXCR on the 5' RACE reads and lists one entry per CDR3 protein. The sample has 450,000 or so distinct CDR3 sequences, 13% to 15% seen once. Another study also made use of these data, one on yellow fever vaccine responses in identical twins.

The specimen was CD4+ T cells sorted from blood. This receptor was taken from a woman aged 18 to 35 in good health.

CDR3 nucleotide sequence: TGTGCCAGCAGTCGGGGACAGGGAAACATATATTTT. It yields the protein CASSRGQGNIYF. The rearrangement uses TRBV12-3 or TRBV12-4 and TRBJ1-3, with 9 bases aligning to TRBD1. The CDR3 totals 12 residues. With 5 bases clipped from V and 12 bases from J, the junction kept 5 bases outside the gene matches.